The 19 T cell receptor beta chains presented below share a single source sample, sequenced in a study of blood T cells in healthy people across ages. Together with a sample-barcoded 5' primer, a J-beta primer mix was included in a second PCR lasting about 7 to 12 cycles. In TCRdb, the 5' RACE reads were re-called with MiXCR into one record per CDR3 protein. The sample includes around 1,500,000 distinct CDR3 sequences, around 39% seen only once; the top ten take around 8%. The sample comprised blood. Receptors originate from a woman aged 18-29 years in good health.

V is TRBV9 and J is TRBJ2-1; no definite D call. This CDR3 has 14 residues. Germline V gene lookup returns CDR1 SGDLS and CDR2 YYNGEE. V lost 0 bases to trimming and J lost 6 bases, with 10 bases between them. The DNA for the CDR3 is TGTGCCAGCAGCGTAGGGAAAGGGATCAATGAGCAGTTCTTC. Amino acids: CASSVGKGINEQFF.

V is TRBV6-5 and J is TRBJ1-1; D is undetermined. Trimming cost V 6 bases and J 6 bases, with 20 bases left between them. In germline, CDR1 is MNHEY, CDR2 SVGAGI. CDR3 length: 15 residues. The CDR3 region is CASSQWAVISPEAFF. CDR3 bases: TGTGCCAGCAGCCAATGGGCTGTTATATCGCCTGAAGCTTTCTTT.

This chain connects TRBV5-6 to TRBJ2-3; a possible D gene is TRBD2 (5 bases). Germline values: CDR1 SGHDT, CDR2 YYEEEE. V lost 1 base, J lost 2 bases, and 14 bases lay in between. CDR3 length: 16 amino acids. The CDR3 sequence: CASSLRRTGDTDTQYF. The CDR3 DNA follows: TGTGCCAGCAGCTTGAGAAGGACCGGGGACACAGATACGCAGTATTTT.

This clonotype has a handful of counts. The chain couples TRBV20-1 to TRBJ2-7; 14 bases are a match to TRBD2. Trimming took 1 base from V and 7 from J; bases not matched to a gene: 6. The CDR3 is 15 residues long. Germline V lookup: CDR1 DFQATT, CDR2 SNEGSKA (reference sequence). The DNA for the CDR3 is TGCAGTGCTAGAGGGGCGGGACTAGCGGGAGTTGAGCAGTACTTC. This encodes CSARGAGLAGVEQYF.

This sequence joins TRBV5-1 and TRBJ2-1; 9 nucleotides line up with TRBD1. The CDR3 spans 15 residues. The V gene's germline CDR1 is SGHRS and CDR2 YFSETQ. V lost 3 bases to trimming and J lost 0 bases; unmatched junction nucleotides: 1. For the CDR3, the DNA is TGCGCCAGCAGCTGGACAGGGGCCTCCTACAATGAGCAGTTCTTC. It translates to CASSWTGASYNEQFF.

The chain recombines TRBV24-1 with TRBJ2-7, with TRBD2 as a possible D gene (6 bases). The CDR3 is made up of 15 amino acids. The germline gives CDR1 KGHDR, CDR2 SFDVKD. V lost 5 bases, J lost 2 bases, and 15 bases lay in between. This CDR3 is CATSAQSAGTYEQYF. The DNA of the CDR3 is TGTGCCACCAGTGCCCAGTCAGCGGGCACCTACGAGCAGTACTTC.

The rearrangement links TRBV4-1 to TRBJ1-1, with D hard to call. V was shortened by 7 bases and J by 5 bases, with 14 bases between the two germline ends. The CDR3 is made up of 13 amino acids. Germline-derived CDR1 and CDR2 are MGHRA and YSYEKL. CDR3 DNA sequence: TGCGCCAGCACGTCAGTGTATTTTACTGAAGCTTTCTTT. Encoded protein: CASTSVYFTEAFF.

In this sample, this clonotype turned up once. The chain links TRBV12-3 or TRBV12-4 to TRBJ1-2; 7 nucleotides align to TRBD1. V shed 6 bases, J shed 3 bases, and the junction held 7 bases outside the gene matches. This CDR3 comprises 14 residues. The CDR3 nucleotides read TGTGCCAGCAGAATGAGTACAGGGGACTATGGCTACACCTTC. This encodes CASRMSTGDYGYTF.

The rearrangement uses TRBV3-1 and TRBJ2-1; possibly TRBD2 for D (5 bases). This CDR3 spans 15 amino acids. Trimming cost V 6 bases and J 3 bases, with 15 bases left between them. Looked up from germline, CDR1 is LGHDT and CDR2 is YNNKEL (reference sequence). CDR3 in amino acids: CASSPLATLYNEQFF. In DNA, the CDR3 is TGTGCCAGCAGTCCCCTAGCCACCCTCTACAATGAGCAGTTCTTC.

This clonotype was found a few times. The chain uses TRBV20-1 and TRBJ2-1; 7 bases align to TRBD2. V lost 4 bases, J lost 6 bases, and 15 bases stayed unmatched. Germline loops: CDR1 DFQATT, CDR2 SNEGSKA (reference sequence). This CDR3 contains 16 residues. As DNA, the CDR3 is TGCAGTGCTATTGCGGGGGACCCTCCTATGCCCAATGAGCAGTTCTTC. Its translation is CSAIAGDPPMPNEQFF.

The rearrangement uses TRBV10-3 and TRBJ2-3; D gene ambiguous. Germline assignment: CDR1 ENHRY and CDR2 SYGVKD. V was trimmed by 8 bases and J by 5 bases, leaving 17 bases between them. CDR3 length: 14 residues. The CDR3 spells CAIDDAFRIDTQYF. CDR3 DNA: TGTGCCATCGATGATGCATTTCGCATAGATACGCAGTATTTT.

This rearrangement joins TRBV7-6 to TRBJ2-5; 8 bases line up with TRBD2. Germline V gives CDR1 SGHVS, CDR2 FNYEAQ. CDR3 length equals 16 residues. V gave up 1 base and J gave up 5 bases; unmatched junction bases: 9. The CDR3 protein is CASSLVESGSRETQYF. CDR3 sequence (DNA): TGTGCCAGCAGCTTAGTTGAGAGCGGGAGTAGGGAGACCCAGTACTTC.

This clonotype appeared many times. The V call is TRBV25-1, the J call TRBJ2-4, with 14 nucleotides matching TRBD2. Losses at the gene ends were 3 bases for V and 6 bases for J; bases not matched to a gene: 4. The CDR3 is 16 amino acids. Germline CDR1 is MGHDK and CDR2 is SYGVNS. CDR3 region: CASSEGGLAGVNIQYF. CDR3 DNA sequence: TGTGCCAGCAGTGAGGGGGGACTAGCGGGGGTAAACATTCAGTACTTC.

The chain uses TRBV27 and TRBJ1-5; D is possibly TRBD1 (6 bases). This CDR3 has 14 amino acids. CDR1 is MNHEY, CDR2 SMNVEV, per germline (reference sequence). V was shortened by 4 bases and J by 6 bases, with 13 bases between the two germline ends. CDR3 bases: TGTGCCAGCAGTTCGGGGGGGCATAGTCAGCCCCAGCATTTT. It translates to CASSSGGHSQPQHF.

V usage is TRBV10-3 and J usage is TRBJ1-1; D gene ambiguous. The CDR3 loop spans 13 amino acids. Germline lookup yields CDR1 ENHRY and CDR2 SYGVKD. V lost 6 bases to trimming and J lost 1 base, with 9 bases between them. CDR3 bases: TGTGCCATCAGCGAAACAGCGAACACTGAAGCTTTCTTT. This sequence encodes CAISETANTEAFF.

V is TRBV5-1 and J is TRBJ1-5, with TRBD1 matching 7 bases. V trimming: 3 bases; J trimming: 4 bases; junction bases outside the gene matches: 7. Germline V CDR1 and CDR2: SGHRS, YFSETQ. This CDR3 spans 15 amino acids. The CDR3 bases are TGCGCCAGCAGCTGGGCCCCGGGACAGAATCAGCCCCAGCATTTT. This gives the protein CASSWAPGQNQPQHF.

The chain couples TRBV7-2 to TRBJ2-5; tentative D call: TRBD2 (6 bases). CDR3 length: 15 amino acids. V lost 0 bases and J lost 11, with 19 bases in between. CDR1 and CDR2 (germline): SGHTA, FQGNSA. The CDR3 bases are TGTGCCAGCAGCTTAGCAGGGGACTTGCCACGGGAGCAGTACTTC. As protein: CASSLAGDLPREQYF. The full variable domain, in which reference TRBV7-2 and TRBJ2-5 provide the parts outside the CDR3, is GAGVSQSPSNKVTEKGKDVELRCDPISGHTALYWYRQSLGQGLEFLIYFQGNSAPDKSGLPSDRFSAERTGGSVSTLTIQRTQQEDSAVYLCASSLAGDLPREQYFGPGTRLLVL.

This chain uses TRBV4-2 with TRBJ2-5; perhaps TRBD1 as D (6 bases). The length of the CDR3 is 18 residues. V lost 1 base to trimming and J lost 11 bases, with 29 bases between them. CDR1 and CDR2 (germline): LGHNA, YNFKEQ. The CDR3, as DNA: TGTGCCAGCAGCCAAGTCTCGTTCCACACCCAGGACAGACCTGAGCAGTACTTC. This translates into CASSQVSFHTQDRPEQYF.

The rearrangement links TRBV4-1 to TRBJ1-2; 8 bases agree with TRBD1. Per the germline V gene, CDR1 is MGHRA and CDR2 is YSYEKL. CDR3 size: 16 residues. Trimming took 1 base from V and 3 from J; bases not matched to a gene: 7. CDR3 in amino acids: CASSQGVTGGYYGYTF. The CDR3 region has the DNA TGCGCCAGCAGCCAAGGGGTTACAGGGGGATACTATGGCTACACCTTC.